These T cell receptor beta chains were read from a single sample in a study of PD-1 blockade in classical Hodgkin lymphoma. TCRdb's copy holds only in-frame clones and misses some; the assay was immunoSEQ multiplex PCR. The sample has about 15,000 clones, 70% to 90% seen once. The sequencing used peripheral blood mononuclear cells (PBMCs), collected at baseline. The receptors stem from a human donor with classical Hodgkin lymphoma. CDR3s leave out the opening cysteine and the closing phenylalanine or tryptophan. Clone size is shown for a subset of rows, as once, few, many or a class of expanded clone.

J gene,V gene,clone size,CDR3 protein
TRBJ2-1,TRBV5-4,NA,ASSMGTSGKGEQF
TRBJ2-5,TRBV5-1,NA,ASSWSTGETQY
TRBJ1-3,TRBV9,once,ASGGPPLPGNTIY
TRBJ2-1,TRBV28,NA,ASGTFGSPSGRGSYNEQF
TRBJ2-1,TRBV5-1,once,ASSLEGDNRANNEQF
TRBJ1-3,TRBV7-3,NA,ASSLRRQTHGNTIY
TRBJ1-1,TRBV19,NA,ASRGNRLLNTEAF
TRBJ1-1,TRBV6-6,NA,ASRGPTGMGEAF
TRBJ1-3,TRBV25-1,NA,ASSPLTLYGNTIY
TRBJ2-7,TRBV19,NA,ASSPDRVIYEQY
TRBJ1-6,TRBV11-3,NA,ASSPKHRGSYNSPLH
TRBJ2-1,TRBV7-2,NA,ASSKGGLEQF
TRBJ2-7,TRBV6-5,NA,ASSPPDRGDYEQY
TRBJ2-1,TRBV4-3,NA,ASSQGRTSGVNEQF
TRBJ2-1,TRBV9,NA,ASSVGGLSGGNEQF
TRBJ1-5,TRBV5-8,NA,ASSLEDGDQPQH
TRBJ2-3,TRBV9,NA,ASSGKDSTDTQY
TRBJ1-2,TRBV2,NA,AEGQGDGYGYT
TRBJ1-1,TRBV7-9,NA,ASIESGTEAF
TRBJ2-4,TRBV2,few,ASGDTGRDIQY
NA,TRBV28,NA,ASSDPGTDYEQY
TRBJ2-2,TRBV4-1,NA,ASSQDLGNTGELF
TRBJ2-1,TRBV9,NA,ASSVGSSGLYNEQF
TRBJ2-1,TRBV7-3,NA,ASSPGLAAYNEQF
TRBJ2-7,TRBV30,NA,AWSGDYYEQY
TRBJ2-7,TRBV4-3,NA,ASSLGRYEQY
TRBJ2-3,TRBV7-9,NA,ASSYGTSVSTDTQY
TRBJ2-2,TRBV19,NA,ASSMEGNTGELF